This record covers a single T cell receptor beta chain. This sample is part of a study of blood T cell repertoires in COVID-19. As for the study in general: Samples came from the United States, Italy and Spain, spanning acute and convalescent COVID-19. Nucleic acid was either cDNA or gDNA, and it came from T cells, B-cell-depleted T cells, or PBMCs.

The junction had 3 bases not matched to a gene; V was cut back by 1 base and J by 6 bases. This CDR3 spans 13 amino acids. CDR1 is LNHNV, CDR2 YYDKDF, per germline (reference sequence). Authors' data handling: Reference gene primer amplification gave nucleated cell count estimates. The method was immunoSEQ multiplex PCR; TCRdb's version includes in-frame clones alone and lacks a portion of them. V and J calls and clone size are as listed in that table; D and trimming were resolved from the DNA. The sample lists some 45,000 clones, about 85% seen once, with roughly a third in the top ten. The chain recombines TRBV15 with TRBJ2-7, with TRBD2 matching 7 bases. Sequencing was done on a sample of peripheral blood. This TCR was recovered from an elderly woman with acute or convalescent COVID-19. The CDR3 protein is CATSRVREGEQYF. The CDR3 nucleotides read TGTGCCACCAGCAGAGTGAGGGAGGGCGAGCAGTACTTC. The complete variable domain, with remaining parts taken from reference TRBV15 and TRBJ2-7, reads DAMVIQNPRYQVTQFGKPVTLSCSQTLNHNVMYWYQQKSSQAPKLLFHYYDKDFNNEADTPDNFQSRRPNTSFCFLDIRSPGLGDTAMYLCATSRVREGEQYFGPGTRLTVT.